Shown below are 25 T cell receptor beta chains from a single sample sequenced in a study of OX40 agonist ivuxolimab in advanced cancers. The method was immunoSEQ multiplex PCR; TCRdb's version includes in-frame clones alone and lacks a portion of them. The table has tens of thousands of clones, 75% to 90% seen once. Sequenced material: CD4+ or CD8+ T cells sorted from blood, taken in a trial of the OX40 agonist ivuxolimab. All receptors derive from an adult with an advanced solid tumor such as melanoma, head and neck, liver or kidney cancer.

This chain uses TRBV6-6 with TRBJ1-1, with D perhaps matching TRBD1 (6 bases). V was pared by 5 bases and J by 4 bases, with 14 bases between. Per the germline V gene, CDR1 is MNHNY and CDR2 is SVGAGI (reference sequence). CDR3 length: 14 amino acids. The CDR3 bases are TGTGCCAGCAGTACCCCGAGGGGGATCACTGAAGCTTTCTTT. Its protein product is CASSTPRGITEAFF.

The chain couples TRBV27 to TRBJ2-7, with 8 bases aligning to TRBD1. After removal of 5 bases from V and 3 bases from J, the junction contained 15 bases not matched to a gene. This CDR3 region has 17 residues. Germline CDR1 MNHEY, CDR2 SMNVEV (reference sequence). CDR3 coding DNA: TGTGCCAGCAGTGTGCCCCGAGGACAGGGTCAGTACTACGAGCAGTACTTC. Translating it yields CASSVPRGQGQYYEQYF.

The CDR3 DNA reads TGTGCCAGCAGCTGGGGAAGGGACAATCAGCCCCAGCATTTT. This gives the protein CASSWGRDNQPQHF. The V and J genes are TRBV5-6 and TRBJ1-5, with D unclear. Trimming shortened V by 3 bases and J by 3 bases, and 10 bases separated the two germline ends. Germline V gene data show CDR1 as SGHDT and CDR2 as YYEEEE. This CDR3 comprises 14 residues. The full variable domain, with the rest looked up from reference TRBV5-6 and TRBJ1-5, is DAGVTQSPTHLIKTRGQQVTLRCSPKSGHDTVSWYQQALGQGPQFIFQYYEEEERQRGNFPDRFSGHQFPNYSSELNVNALLLGDSALYLCASSWGRDNQPQHFGDGTRLSIL.

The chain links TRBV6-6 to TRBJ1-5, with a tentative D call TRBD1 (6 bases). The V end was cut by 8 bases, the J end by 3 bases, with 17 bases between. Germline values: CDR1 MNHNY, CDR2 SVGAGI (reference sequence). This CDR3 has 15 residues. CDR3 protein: CASRSSGEPNQPQHF. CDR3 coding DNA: TGTGCCAGCCGATCCTCAGGGGAACCCAATCAGCCCCAGCATTTT.

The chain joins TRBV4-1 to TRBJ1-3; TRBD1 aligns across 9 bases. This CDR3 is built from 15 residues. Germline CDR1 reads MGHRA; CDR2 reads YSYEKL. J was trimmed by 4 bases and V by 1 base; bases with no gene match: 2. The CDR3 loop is CASSQGDRAGNTIYF. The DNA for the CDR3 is TGCGCCAGCAGCCAAGGGGACAGGGCCGGAAACACCATATATTTT.

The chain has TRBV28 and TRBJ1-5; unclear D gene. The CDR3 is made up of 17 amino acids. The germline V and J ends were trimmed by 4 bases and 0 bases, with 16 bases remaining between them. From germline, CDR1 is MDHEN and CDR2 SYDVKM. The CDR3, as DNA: TGTGCCAGCAGTTCCAGTTGGGGTGGCTATAGCAATCAGCCCCAGCATTTT. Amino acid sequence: CASSSSWGGYSNQPQHF.

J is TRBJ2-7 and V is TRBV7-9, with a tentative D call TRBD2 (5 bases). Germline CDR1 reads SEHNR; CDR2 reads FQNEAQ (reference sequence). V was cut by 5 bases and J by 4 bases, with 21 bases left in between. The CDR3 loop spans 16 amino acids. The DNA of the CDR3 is TGTGCCAGCAGCCGCCCCCGGACTGACGGTCAATACGAGCAGTACTTC. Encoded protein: CASSRPRTDGQYEQYF.

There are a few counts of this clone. Written as DNA, the CDR3 is TGTGCCAGTAGTTTCATACAGGGGACTGAAGCTTTCTTT. It is translated as CASSFIQGTEAFF. This chain connects TRBV19 to TRBJ1-1; TRBD1 matches 7 bases. This CDR3 comprises 13 residues. J was trimmed by 5 bases and V by 5 bases; bases with no gene match: 5. Germline V gene lookup returns CDR1 LNHDA and CDR2 SQIVND (reference sequence).

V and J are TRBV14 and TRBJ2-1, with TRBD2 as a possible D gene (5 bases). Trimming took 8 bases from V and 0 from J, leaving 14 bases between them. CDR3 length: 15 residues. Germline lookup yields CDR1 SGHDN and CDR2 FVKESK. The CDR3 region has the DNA TGTGCCAGCCTTAGCGCGGTGTTCTCCTACAATGAGCAGTTCTTC. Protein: CASLSAVFSYNEQFF. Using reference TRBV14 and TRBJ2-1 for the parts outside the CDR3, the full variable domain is EAGVTQFPSHSVIEKGQTVTLRCDPISGHDNLYWYRRVMGKEIKFLLHFVKESKQDESGMPNNRFLAERTGGTYSTLKVQPAELEDSGVYFCASLSAVFSYNEQFFGPGTRLTVL.

As DNA, the CDR3 is TGCGCCAGCAGCCAAGATGGGAAAACTGAAGCTTTCTTT. It codes for CASSQDGKTEAFF. The chain combines TRBV4-3 with TRBJ1-1; D is unresolved. The CDR3 covers 13 residues. Germline assignment: CDR1 LGHNA and CDR2 YSLEER. Trimming left V 0 bases short and J 5 bases short, with 7 bases between.

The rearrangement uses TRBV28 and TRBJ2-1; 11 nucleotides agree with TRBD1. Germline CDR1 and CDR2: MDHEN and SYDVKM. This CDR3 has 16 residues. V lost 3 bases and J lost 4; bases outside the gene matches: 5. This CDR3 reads CASSFAGTGGYNEQFF. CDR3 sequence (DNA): TGTGCCAGCAGTTTCGCCGGGACAGGGGGTTACAATGAGCAGTTCTTC.

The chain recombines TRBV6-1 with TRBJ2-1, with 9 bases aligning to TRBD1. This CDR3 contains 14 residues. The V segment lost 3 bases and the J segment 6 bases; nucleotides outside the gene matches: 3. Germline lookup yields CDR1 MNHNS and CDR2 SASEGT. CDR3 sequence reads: CASSDWTGVNEQFF. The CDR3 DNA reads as TGTGCCAGCAGTGACTGGACAGGGGTCAATGAGCAGTTCTTC.

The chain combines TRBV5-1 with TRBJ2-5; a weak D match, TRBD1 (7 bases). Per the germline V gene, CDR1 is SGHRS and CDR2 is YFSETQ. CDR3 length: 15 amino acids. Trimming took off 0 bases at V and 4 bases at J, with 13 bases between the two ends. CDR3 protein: CASSLAGGLGETQYF. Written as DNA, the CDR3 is TGCGCCAGCAGCTTGGCAGGGGGGTTAGGAGAGACCCAGTACTTC.

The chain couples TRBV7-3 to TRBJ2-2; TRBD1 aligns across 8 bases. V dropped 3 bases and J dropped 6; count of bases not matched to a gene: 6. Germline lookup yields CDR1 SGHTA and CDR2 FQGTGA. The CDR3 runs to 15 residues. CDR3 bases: TGTGCCAGCAGCTTCGGACAGGGAAAGGCCGGGGAGCTGTTTTTT. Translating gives CASSFGQGKAGELFF.

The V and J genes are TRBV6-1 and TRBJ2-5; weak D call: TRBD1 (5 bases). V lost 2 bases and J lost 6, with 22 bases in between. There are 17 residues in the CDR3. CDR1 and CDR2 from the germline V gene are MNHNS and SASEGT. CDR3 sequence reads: CASSEKFKGQGLKTQYF. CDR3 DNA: TGTGCCAGCAGTGAAAAATTTAAAGGACAAGGCCTAAAGACCCAGTACTTC.

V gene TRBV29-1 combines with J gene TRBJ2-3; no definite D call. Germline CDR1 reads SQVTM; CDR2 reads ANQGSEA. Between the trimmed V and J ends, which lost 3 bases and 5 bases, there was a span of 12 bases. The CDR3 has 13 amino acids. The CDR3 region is CSVEMGLGDTQYF. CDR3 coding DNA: TGCAGCGTTGAGATGGGGTTAGGAGATACGCAGTATTTT.

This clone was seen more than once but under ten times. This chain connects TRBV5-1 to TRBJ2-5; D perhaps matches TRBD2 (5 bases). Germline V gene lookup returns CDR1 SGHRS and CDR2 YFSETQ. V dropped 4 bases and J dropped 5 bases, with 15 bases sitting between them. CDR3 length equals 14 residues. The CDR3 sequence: CASSPGDKAETQYF. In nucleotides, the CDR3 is TGCGCCAGCAGCCCCGGGGATAAAGCGGAGACCCAGTACTTC.

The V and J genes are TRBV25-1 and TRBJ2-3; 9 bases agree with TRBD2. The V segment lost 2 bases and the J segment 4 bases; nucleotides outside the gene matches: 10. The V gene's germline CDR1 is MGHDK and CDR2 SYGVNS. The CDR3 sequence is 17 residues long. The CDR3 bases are TGTGCCAGCAGTGAAGGTCGCGGGAGGGCCAGGGCAGATACGCAGTATTTT. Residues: CASSEGRGRARADTQYF.

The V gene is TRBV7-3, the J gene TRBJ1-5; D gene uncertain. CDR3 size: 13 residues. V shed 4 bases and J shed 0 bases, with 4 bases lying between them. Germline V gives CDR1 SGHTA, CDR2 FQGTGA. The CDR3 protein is CASSWDSNQPQHF. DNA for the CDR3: TGTGCCAGCAGCTGGGATAGCAATCAGCCCCAGCATTTT.

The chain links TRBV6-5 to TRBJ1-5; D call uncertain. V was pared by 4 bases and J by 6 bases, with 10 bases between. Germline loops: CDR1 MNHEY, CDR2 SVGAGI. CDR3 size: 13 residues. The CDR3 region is CASSSGKGQPQHF. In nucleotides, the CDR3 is TGTGCCAGCAGTTCGGGGAAGGGTCAGCCCCAGCATTTT.

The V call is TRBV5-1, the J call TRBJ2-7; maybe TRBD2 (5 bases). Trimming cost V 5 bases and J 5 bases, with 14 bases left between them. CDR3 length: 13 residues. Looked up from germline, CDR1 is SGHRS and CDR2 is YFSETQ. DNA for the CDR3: TGCGCCAGCAGTAGGGTTAGCGCCAACGAGCAGTACTTC. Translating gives CASSRVSANEQYF.

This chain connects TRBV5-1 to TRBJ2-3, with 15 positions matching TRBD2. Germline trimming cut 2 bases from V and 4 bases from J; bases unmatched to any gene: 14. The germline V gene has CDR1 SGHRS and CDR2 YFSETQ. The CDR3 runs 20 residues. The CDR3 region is CASSFFSGLAGGPLSDTQYF. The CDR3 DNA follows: TGCGCCAGCAGCTTTTTCAGTGGACTAGCGGGGGGGCCTCTTTCAGATACGCAGTATTTT. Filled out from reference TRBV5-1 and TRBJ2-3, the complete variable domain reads KAGVTQTPRYLIKTRGQQVTLSCSPISGHRSVSWYQQTPGQGLQFLFEYFSETQRNKGNFPGRFSGRQFSNSRSEMNVSTLELGDSALYLCASSFFSGLAGGPLSDTQYFGPGTRLTVL.

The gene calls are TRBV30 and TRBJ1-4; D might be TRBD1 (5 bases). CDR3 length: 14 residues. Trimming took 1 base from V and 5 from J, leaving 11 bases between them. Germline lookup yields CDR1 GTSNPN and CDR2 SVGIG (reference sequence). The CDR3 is CAWSAISGNEKLFF. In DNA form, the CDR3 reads TGTGCCTGGAGTGCCATTTCAGGGAATGAAAAACTGTTTTTT.

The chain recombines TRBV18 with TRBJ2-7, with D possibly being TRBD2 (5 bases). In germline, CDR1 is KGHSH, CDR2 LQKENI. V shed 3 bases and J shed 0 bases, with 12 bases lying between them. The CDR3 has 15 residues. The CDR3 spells CASSPETTSSYEQYF. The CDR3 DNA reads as TGTGCCAGCTCACCTGAGACTACCAGCTCCTACGAGCAGTACTTC.

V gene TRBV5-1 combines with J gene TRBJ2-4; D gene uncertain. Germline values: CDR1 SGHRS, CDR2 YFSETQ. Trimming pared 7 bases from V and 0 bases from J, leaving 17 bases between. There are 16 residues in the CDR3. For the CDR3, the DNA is TGCGCCAGCTGGAGTGTCTCCCGGGTAGCCAAAAACATTCAGTACTTC. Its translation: CASWSVSRVAKNIQYF.